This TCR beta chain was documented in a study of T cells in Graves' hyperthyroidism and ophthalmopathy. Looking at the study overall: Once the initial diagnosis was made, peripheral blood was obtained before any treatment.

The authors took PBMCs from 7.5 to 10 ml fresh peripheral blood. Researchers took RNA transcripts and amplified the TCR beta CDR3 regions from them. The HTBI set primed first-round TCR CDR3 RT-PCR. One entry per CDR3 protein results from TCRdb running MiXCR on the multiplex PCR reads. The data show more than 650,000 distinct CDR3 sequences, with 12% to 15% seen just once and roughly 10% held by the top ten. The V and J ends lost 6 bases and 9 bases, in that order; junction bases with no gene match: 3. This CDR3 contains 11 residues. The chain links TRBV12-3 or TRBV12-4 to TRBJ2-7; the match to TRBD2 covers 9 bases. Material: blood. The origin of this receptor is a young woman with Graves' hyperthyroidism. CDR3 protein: CASRGLALQYF. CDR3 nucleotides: TGTGCCAGCAGAGGACTAGCGCTGCAGTACTTC.